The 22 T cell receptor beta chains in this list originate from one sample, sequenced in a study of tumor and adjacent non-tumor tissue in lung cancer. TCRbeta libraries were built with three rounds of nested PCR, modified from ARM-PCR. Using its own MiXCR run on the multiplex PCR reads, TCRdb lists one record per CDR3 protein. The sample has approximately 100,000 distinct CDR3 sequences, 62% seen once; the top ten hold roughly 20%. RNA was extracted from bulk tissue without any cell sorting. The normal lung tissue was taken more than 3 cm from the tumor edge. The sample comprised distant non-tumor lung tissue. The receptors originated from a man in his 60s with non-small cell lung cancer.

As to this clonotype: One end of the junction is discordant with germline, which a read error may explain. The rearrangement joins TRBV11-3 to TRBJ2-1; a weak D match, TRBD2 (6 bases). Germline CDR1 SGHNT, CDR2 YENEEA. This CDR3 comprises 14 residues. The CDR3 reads CGSRRTNTSIEQFF. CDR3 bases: TGTGGCAGCAGACGGACTAATACGTCTATTGAGCAGTTCTTC.

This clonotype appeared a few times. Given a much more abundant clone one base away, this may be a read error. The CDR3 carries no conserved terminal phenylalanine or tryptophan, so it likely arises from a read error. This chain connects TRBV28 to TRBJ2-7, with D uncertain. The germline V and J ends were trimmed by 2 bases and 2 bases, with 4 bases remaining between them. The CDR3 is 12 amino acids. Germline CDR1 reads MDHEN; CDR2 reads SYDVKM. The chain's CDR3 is CASSLLPYEQYL. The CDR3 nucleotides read TGTGCCAGCAGTTTACTACCCTACGAGCAGTACTTA.

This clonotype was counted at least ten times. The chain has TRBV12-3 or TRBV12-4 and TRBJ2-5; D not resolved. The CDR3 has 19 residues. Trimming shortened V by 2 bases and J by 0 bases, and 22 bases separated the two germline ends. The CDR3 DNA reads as TGTGCCAGCAGTTTAAAACGTAGAGTTGGGGTTTTGTACCAAGAGACCCAGTACTTC. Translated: CASSLKRRVGVLYQETQYF.

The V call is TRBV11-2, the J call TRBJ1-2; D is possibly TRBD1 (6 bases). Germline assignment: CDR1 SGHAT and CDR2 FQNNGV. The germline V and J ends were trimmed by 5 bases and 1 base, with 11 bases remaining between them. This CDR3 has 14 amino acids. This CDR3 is CASSPGQNNYGYTF. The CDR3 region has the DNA TGTGCCAGCAGCCCCGGACAGAATAACTATGGCTACACCTTC.

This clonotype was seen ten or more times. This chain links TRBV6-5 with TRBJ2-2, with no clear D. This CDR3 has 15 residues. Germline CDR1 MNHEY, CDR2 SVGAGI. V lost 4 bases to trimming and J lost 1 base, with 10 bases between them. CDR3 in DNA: TGTGCCAGCAGTTTCGGGTTTCTGAACACCGGGGAGCTGTTTTTT. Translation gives CASSFGFLNTGELFF.

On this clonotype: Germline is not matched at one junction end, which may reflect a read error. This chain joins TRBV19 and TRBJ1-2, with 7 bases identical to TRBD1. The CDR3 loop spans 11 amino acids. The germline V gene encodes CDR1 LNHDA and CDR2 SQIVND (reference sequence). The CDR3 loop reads CASSIKTGFAF. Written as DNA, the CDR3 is TGTGCCAGTAGTATCAAGACAGGGTTCGCCTTC.

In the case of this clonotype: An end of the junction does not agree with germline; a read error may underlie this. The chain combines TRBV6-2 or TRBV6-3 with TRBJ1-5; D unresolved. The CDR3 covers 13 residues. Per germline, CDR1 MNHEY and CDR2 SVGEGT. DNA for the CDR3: TGCGCCAACAGTTACGGGGTATCTCAGCCCCAGCATTTT. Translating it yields CANSYGVSQPQHF.

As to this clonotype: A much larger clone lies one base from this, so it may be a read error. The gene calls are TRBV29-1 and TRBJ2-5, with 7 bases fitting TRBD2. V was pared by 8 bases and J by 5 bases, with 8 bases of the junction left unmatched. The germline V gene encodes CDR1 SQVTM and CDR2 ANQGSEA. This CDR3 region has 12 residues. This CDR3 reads CSFGGGSETQYF. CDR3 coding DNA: TGCAGCTTTGGGGGGGGGTCTGAGACCCAGTACTTC.

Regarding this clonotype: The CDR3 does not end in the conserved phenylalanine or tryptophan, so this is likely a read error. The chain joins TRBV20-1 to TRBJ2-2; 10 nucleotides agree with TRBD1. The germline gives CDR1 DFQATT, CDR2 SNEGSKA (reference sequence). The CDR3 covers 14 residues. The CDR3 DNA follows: TGCAGTGCTCCAAAGACAGGGGGCCCCGGGGAACTGTTTCTT. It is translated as CSAPKTGGPGELFL.

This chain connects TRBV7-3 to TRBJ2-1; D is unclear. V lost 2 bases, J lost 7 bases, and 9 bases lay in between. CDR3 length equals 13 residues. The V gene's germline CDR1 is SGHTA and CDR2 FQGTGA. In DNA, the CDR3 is TGTGCCAGCAGCTTATCGGCTGATAATGAGCAGTTCTTC. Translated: CASSLSADNEQFF.

CDR3 region: CASMSGGSVHEQFF. The CDR3 DNA is TGCGCCAGCATGTCGGGCGGGAGTGTCCATGAGCAGTTCTTC. The J gene is TRBJ2-1, the V gene TRBV5-1, with 7 bases matching TRBD2. V lost 6 bases, J lost 8 bases, and 11 bases stayed unmatched. CDR1 and CDR2 from the germline V gene are SGHRS and YFSETQ. CDR3 size: 14 residues.

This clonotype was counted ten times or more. Written as DNA, the CDR3 is TGTGCCAGCAACCCAGGGGGGGGCTTTGGCTACACCTTC. Residues: CASNPGGGFGYTF. The genes are TRBV6-5 and TRBJ1-2; 7 bases agree with TRBD1. The CDR3 is 13 residues long. Germline V gives CDR1 MNHEY, CDR2 SVGAGI. V gave up 7 bases and J gave up 7 bases; unmatched junction bases: 9.

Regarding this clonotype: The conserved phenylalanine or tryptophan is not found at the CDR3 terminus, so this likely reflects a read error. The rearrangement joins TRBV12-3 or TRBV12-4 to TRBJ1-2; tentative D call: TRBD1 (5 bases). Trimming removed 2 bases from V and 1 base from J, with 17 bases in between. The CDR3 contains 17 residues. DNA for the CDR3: TGTGCCAGCAGTTTAACGGCGGGTGACAGCTTTAACTATGGCTACACCTTA. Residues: CASSLTAGDSFNYGYTL.

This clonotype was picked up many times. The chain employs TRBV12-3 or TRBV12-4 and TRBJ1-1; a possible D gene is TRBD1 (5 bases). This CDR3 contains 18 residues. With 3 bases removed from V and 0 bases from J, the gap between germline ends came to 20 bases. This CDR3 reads CASSLTKQVSVMNTEAFF. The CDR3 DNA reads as TGTGCCAGCAGTTTGACGAAACAGGTTTCCGTCATGAACACTGAAGCTTTCTTT.

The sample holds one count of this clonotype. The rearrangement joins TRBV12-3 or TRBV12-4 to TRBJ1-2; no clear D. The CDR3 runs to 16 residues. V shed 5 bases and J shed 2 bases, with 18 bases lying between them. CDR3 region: CASSMTLAGPNYGYTF. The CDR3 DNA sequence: TGTGCCAGCAGTATGACTTTGGCAGGCCCCAACTATGGCTACACCTTC.

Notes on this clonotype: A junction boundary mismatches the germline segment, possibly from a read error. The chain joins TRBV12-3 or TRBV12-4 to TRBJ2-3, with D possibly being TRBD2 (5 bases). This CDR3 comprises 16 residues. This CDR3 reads CANSPPSGENTDKPYF. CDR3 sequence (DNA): TGTGCCAACAGTCCGCCCTCTGGGGAGAACACAGATAAGCCGTATTTT.

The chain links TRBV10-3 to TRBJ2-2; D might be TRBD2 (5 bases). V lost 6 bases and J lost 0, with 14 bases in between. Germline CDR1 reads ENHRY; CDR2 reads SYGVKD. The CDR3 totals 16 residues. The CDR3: CAISGVARANTGELFF. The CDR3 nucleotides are TGTGCCATCAGCGGGGTTGCACGAGCGAACACCGGGGAGCTGTTTTTT.

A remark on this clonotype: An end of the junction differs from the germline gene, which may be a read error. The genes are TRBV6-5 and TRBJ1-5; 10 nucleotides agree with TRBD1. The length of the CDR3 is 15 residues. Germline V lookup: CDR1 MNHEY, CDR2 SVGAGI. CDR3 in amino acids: CASRGGTGVNQPQHF. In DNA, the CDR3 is TGTGCTAGCAGAGGAGGGACAGGGGTTAATCAGCCCCAGCATTTT.

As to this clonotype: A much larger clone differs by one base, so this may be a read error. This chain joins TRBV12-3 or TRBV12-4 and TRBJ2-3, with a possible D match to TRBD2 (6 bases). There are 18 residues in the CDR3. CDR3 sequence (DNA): TGTGCCGGCAGTTTAGAGCCAGGGACTGTACCTAGCACAGATACGCAGTATTTT. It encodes CAGSLEPGTVPSTDTQYF.

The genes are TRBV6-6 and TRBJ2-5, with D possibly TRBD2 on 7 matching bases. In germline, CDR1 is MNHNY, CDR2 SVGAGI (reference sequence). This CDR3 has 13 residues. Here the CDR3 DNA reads TGTGGCAAGGGGGGGGCCTGGGGTGAGACCCAGTACTTC. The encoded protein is CGKGGAWGETQYF.

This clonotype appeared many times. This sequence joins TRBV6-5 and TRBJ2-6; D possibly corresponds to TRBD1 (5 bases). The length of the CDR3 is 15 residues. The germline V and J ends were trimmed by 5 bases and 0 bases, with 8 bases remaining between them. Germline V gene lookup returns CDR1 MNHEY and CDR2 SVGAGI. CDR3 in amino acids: CASSKGSSGANVLTF. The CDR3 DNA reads TGTGCCAGCAGTAAGGGGTCCTCTGGGGCCAACGTCCTGACTTTC.

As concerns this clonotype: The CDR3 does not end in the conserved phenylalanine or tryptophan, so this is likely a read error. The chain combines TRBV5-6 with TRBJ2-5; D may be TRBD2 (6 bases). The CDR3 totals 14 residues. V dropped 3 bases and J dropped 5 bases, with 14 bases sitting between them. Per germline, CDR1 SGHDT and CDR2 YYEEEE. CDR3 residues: CASSSSEIGETQYS. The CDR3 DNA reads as TGTGCCAGCAGCTCTAGCGAGATTGGTGAGACCCAGTACTCC.